Sequencing of this TCR beta chain was carried out in a study of immune reconstitution after stem cell transplant in scleroderma (dated by TCRdb to the late 2010s). Trimming takes 5 bases from V and 13 bases from J, and the germline ends sit 12 bases apart. CDR1 and CDR2 (SGHVS, FQNEAQ) derive from the germline V gene. Taken from cysteine to phenylalanine, the CDR3 has 12 residues. Kept here is only the CDR3 DNA, which spans 36 bases and is read in frame from base 1. Libraries were built with RT-PCR. Sequencing relied on an Illumina MiSeq. TCRdb trimmed the raw reads at Q25, called clones with MiXCR and kept productive beta chains. Identical CDR3 proteins give one entry, which carries the most common genes and DNA. The sample data list around 6,000 distinct CDR3 sequences, and roughly 8% of these were observed just once. The ten most abundant clones make up about a tenth of the sample. This clonotype appeared a single time. Its antigen is not yet known. Within one base of it there is no much larger clone, and no base qualities were kept. One read yields weak evidence.

The V and J genes are TRBV7-8 and TRBJ1-6, with the D gene too uncertain to name. This sequence originates from a male donor with systemic sclerosis. The sample was acquired before or after autologous hematopoietic stem cell transplantation (not recorded which). The bases read TGTGCCAGCAGCGCACTGATCGGGCCCCTCCACTTT. It specifies CASSALIGPLHF. The variable domain in full, with residues beyond the CDR3 obtained from the reference TRBV7-8 and TRBJ1-6 genes, is GAGVSQSPRYKVAKRGQDVALRCDPISGHVSLFWYQQALGQGPEFLTYFQNEAQLDKSGLPSDRFFAERPEGSVSTLKIQRTQQEDSAVYLCASSALIGPLHFGNGTRLTVT.